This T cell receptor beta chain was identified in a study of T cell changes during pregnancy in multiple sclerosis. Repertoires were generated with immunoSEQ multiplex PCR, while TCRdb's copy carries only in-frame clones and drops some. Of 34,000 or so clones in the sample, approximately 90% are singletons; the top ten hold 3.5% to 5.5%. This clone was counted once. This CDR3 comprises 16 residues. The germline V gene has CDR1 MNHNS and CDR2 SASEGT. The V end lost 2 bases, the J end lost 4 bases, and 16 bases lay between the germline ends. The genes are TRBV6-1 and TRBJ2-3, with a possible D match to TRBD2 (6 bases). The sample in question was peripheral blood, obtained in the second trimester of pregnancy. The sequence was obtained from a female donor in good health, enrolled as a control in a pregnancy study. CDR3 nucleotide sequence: TGTGCCAGCAGTGAAAACGGCGGGATAGTCCCAGATACGCAGTATTTT. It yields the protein CASSENGGIVPDTQYF.